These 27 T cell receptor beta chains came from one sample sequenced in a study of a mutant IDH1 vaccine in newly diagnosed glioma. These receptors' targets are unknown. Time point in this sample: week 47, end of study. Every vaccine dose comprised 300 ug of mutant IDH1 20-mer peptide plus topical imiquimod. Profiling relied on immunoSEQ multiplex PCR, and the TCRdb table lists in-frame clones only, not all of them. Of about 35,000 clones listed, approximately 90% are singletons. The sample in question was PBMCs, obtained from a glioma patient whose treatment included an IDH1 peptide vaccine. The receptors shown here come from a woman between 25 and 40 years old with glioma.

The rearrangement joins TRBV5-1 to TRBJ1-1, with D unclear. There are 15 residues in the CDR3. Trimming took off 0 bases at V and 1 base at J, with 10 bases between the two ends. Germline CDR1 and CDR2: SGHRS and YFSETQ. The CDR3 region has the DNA TGCGCCAGCAGCTTGGTGGGTTACACGAACACTGAAGCTTTCTTT. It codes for CASSLVGYTNTEAFF.

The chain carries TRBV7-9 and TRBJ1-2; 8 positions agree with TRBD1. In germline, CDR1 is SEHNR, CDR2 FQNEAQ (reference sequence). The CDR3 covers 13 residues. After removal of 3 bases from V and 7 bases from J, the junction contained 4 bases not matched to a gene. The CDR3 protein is CASSFDRGGGYTF. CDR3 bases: TGTGCCAGCAGCTTTGACAGGGGAGGTGGCTACACCTTC.

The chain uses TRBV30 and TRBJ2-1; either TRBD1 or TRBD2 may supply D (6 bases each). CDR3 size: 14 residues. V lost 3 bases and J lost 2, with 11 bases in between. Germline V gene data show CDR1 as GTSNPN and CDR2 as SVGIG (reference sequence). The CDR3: CAWSKGGTYNEQFF. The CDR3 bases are TGTGCCTGGAGCAAGGGGGGTACCTACAATGAGCAGTTCTTC.

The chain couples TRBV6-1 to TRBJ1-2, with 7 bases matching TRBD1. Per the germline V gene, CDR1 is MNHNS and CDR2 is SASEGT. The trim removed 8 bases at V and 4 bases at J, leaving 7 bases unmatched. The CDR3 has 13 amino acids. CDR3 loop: CASSGQVTYGYTF. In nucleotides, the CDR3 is TGTGCCAGCTCCGGACAGGTGACCTATGGCTACACCTTC.

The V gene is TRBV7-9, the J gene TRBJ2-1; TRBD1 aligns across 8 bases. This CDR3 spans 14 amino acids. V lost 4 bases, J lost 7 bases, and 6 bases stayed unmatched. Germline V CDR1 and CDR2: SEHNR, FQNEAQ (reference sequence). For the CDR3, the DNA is TGTGCCAGCAGCTCCCGGACAGGGATAAATGAGCAGTTCTTC. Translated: CASSSRTGINEQFF.

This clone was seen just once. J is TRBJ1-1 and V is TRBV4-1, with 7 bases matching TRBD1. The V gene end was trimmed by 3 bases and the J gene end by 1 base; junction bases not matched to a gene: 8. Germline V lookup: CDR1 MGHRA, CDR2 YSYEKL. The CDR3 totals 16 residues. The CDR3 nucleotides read TGCGCCAGCAGCCAGGAACAGGGGTGGGCGAACACTGAAGCTTTCTTT. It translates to CASSQEQGWANTEAFF.

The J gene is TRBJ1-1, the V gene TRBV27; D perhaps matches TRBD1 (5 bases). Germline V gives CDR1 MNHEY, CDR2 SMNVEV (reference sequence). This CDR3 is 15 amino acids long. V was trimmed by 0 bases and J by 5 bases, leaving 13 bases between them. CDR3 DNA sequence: TGTGCCAGCAGTTTATCATGGGGCGATTATACTGAAGCTTTCTTT. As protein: CASSLSWGDYTEAFF.

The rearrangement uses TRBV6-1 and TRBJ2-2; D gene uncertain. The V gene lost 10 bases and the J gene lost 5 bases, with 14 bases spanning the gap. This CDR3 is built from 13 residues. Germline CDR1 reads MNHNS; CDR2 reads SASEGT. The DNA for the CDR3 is TGTGCCACCACGCGCCTTCGGACCGGGGAGCTGTTTTTT. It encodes CATTRLRTGELFF.

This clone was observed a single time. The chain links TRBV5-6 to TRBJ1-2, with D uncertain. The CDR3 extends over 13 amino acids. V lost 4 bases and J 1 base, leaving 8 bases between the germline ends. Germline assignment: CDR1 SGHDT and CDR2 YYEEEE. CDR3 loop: CASSQAFNYGYTF. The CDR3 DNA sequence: TGTGCCAGCAGCCAGGCGTTTAACTATGGCTACACCTTC.

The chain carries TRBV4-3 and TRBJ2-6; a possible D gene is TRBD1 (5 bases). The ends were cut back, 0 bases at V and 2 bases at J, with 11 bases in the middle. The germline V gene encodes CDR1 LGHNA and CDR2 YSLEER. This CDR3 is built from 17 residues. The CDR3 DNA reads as TGCGCCAGCAGCCAAGATCCAGGGTGGGCTGGGGCCAACGTCCTGACTTTC. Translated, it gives CASSQDPGWAGANVLTF.

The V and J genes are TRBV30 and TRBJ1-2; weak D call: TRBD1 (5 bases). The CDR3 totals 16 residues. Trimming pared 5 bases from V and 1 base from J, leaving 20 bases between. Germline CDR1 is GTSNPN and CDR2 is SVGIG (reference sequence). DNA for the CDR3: TGTGCCTGGGCCCCCGTAGGGGCAGTAGGTAACTATGGCTACACCTTC. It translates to CAWAPVGAVGNYGYTF.

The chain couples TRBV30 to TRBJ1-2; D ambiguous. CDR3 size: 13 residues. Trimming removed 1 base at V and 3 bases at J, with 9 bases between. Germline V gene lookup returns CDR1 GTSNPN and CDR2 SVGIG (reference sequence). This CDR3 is CAWSGEAYYGYTF. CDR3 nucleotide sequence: TGTGCCTGGAGTGGGGAGGCCTACTATGGCTACACCTTC.

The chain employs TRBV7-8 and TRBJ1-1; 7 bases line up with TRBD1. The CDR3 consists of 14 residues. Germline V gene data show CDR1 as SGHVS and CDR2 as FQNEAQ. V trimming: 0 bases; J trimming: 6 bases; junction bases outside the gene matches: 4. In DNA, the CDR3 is TGTGCCAGCAGCTTAGCCTACAGGGGCCCTGAAGCTTTCTTT. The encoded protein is CASSLAYRGPEAFF.

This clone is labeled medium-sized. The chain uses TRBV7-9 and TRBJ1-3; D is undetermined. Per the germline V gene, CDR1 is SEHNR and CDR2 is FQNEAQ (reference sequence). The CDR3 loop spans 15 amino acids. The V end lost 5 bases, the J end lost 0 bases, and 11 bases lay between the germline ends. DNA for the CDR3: TGTGCCAGCAGCCCACCCCTGAACTCTGGAAACACCATATATTTT. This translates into CASSPPLNSGNTIYF.

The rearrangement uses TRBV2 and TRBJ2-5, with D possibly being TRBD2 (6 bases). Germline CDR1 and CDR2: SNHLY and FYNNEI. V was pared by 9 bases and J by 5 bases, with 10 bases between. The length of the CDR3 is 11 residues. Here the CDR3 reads CASHRGETQYF. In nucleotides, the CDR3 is TGTGCCAGTCACCGGGGGGAGACCCAGTACTTC.

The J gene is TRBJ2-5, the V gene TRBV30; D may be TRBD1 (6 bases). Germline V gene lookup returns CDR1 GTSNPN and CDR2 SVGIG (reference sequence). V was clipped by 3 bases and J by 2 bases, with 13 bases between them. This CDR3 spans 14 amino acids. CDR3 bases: TGTGCCTGGAGATTGCTGGGGGCGCAAGAGACCCAGTACTTC. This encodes CAWRLLGAQETQYF.

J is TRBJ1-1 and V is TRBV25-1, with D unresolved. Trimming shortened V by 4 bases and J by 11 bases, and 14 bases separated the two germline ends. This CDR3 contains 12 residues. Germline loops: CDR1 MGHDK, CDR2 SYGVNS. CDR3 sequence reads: CASSGQDEGAFF. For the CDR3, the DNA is TGTGCCAGCAGTGGGCAGGATGAAGGGGCTTTCTTT.

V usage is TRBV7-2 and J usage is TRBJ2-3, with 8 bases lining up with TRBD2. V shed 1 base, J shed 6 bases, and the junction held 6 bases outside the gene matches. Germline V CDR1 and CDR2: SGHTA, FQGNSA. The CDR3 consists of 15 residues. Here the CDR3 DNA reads TGTGCCAGCAGCTTAGGTCCTAGCGGGTTTGATACGCAGTATTTT. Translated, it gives CASSLGPSGFDTQYF.

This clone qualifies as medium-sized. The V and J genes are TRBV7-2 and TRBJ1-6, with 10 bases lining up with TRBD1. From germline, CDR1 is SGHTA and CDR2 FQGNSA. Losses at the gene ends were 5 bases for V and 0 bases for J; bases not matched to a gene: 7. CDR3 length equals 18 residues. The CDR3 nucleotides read TGTGCCAGCAGCCCGGGGACAGGGGATCCCTCCTATAATTCACCCCTCCACTTT. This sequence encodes CASSPGTGDPSYNSPLHF.

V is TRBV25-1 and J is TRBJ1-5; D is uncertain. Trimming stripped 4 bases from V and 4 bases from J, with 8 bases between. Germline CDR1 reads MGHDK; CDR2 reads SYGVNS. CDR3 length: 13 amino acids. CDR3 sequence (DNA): TGTGCCAGCAGTGGCCCGGGGAATCAGCCCCAGCATTTT. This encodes CASSGPGNQPQHF.

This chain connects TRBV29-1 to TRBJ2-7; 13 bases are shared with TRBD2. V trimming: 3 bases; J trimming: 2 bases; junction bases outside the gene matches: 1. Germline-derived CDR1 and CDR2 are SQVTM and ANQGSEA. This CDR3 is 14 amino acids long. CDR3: CSVEGLAGTYEQYF. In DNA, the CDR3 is TGCAGCGTTGAGGGACTAGCGGGGACCTACGAGCAGTACTTC.

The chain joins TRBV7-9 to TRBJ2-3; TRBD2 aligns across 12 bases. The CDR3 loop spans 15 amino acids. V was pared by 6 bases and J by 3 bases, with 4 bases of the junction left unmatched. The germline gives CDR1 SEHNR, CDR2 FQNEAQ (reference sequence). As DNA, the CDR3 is TGTGCCAGCAGTTACCTAGCGGGGGGGACAGATACGCAGTATTTT. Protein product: CASSYLAGGTDTQYF.

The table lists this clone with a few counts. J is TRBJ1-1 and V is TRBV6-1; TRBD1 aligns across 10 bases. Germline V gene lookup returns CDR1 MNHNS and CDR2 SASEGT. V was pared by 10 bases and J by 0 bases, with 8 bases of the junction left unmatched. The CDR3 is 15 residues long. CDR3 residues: CAIGRQGAMNTEAFF. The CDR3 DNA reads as TGTGCCATCGGCCGACAGGGGGCGATGAACACTGAAGCTTTCTTT.

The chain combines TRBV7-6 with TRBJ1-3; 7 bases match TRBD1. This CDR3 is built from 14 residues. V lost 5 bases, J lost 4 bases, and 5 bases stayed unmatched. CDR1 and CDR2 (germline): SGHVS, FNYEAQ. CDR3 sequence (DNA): TGTGCCAGCAGCCCGACAGGGTCCGGAAACACCATATATTTT. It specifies CASSPTGSGNTIYF.

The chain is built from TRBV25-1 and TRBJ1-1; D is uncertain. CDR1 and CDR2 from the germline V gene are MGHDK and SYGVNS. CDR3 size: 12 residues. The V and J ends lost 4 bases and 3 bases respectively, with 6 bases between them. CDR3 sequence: CASSGGYTEAFF. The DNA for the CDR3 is TGTGCCAGCAGTGGAGGTTACACTGAAGCTTTCTTT.

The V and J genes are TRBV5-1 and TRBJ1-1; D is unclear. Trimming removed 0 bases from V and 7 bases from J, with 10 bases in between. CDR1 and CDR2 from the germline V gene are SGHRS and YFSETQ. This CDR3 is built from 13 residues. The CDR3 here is CASSLELSIEAFF. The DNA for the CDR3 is TGCGCCAGCAGCTTGGAACTTTCCATTGAAGCTTTCTTT.

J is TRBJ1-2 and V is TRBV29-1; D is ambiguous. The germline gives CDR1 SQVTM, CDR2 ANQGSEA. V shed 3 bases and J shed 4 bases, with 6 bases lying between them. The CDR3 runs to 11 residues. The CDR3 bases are TGCAGCGTTGAGGCAGCCTATGGCTACACCTTC. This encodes CSVEAAYGYTF.